These 24 T cell receptor beta chains came from one sample sequenced in a study of early T cells in non-severe SARS-CoV-2 infection (dated by TCRdb to about 2021). Library preparation used 5' RACE. The instrument given in TCRdb is NextSeq 500. The raw public reads went through TCRdb reprocessing: fastp at Q25, MiXCR clone calling, in-frame beta chains kept. Every distinct CDR3 protein forms one entry, paired with its most common genes and DNA. In this sample the table shows 30,000 or so distinct CDR3 sequences, less than 6.5% of which occur a single time. The ten largest clones represent approximately 3.6% of the sample. The source material was whole blood. The origin of the receptors is an adult who was a healthcare worker with PCR-confirmed SARS-CoV-2 infection or an uninfected control (not recorded which).

This clonotype showed up just a few times. Here the CDR3 reads CSARTSGRSEQFF. The CDR3, as DNA: TGCAGTGCTAGGACTAGCGGGAGGAGTGAGCAGTTCTTC. V and J are TRBV20-1 and TRBJ2-1, with TRBD2 matching over 13 bases. This CDR3 contains 13 residues. Germline lookup yields CDR1 DFQATT and CDR2 SNEGSKA (reference sequence). The ends lost 3 bases at V and 9 bases at J; junction bases unmatched: 2.

This clonotype was seen many times. In DNA, the CDR3 is TGTGCCAGCAGTTACGAGTACACCAATGAGCAGTTCTTC. Protein: CASSYEYTNEQFF. This chain joins TRBV6-5 and TRBJ2-1; D is unclear. V was cut by 2 bases and J by 6 bases, with 8 bases left in between. The V gene's germline CDR1 is MNHEY and CDR2 SVGAGI. The CDR3 is 13 amino acids.

The chain links TRBV6-5 to TRBJ2-7; 7 bases line up with TRBD2. V was pared by 0 bases and J by 3 bases, with 5 bases of the junction left unmatched. The CDR3 covers 15 residues. CDR1 is MNHEY, CDR2 SVGAGI, per germline. CDR3 nucleotide sequence: TGTGCCAGCAGTTACTCGGGGGGGACCGGCTACGAGCAGTACTTC. Protein sequence: CASSYSGGTGYEQYF.

At least ten counts were recorded for this clonotype. The rearrangement joins TRBV12-3 or TRBV12-4 to TRBJ1-2, with D perhaps matching TRBD1 (6 bases). The CDR3 runs 16 residues. The V end was cut by 8 bases, the J end by 3 bases, with 22 bases between. Written as DNA, the CDR3 is TGTGCCAGCTCTCGAGGGGGTAGGGGCGCAGACTATGGCTACACCTTC. Translation: CASSRGGRGADYGYTF.

The sample holds many counts of this clonotype. The J gene is TRBJ1-4, the V gene TRBV7-6; 8 positions agree with TRBD1. Germline V CDR1 and CDR2: SGHVS, FNYEAQ. V gave up 4 bases and J gave up 0 bases; unmatched junction bases: 4. The CDR3 is 16 residues long. The CDR3 loop is CASSSGTGPTNEKLFF. DNA of the CDR3: TGTGCCAGCAGCTCAGGGACAGGACCAACTAATGAAAAACTGTTTTTT.

CDR3 in amino acids: CAIEAGAGYNEQFF. CDR3 DNA sequence: TGTGCCATCGAAGCGGGAGCTGGGTACAATGAGCAGTTCTTC. The chain links TRBV25-1 to TRBJ2-1; TRBD2 matches 8 bases. With V trimmed by 10 bases and J by 4 bases, 9 bases remained unmatched. This CDR3 region has 14 residues. Germline CDR1 MGHDK, CDR2 SYGVNS.

V and J are TRBV7-6 and TRBJ2-7; 8 bases match TRBD2. Trimming at V came to 5 bases and at J to 1 base, leaving 1 base not matched to a gene. In germline, CDR1 is SGHVS, CDR2 FNYEAQ. The CDR3 sequence is 13 residues long. The CDR3 is CASSGTRSYEQYF. The CDR3 DNA follows: TGTGCCAGCAGCGGGACTAGATCCTACGAGCAGTACTTC.

This clonotype was detected ten times or more. The rearrangement uses TRBV14 and TRBJ1-6; no definite D call. Per the germline V gene, CDR1 is SGHDN and CDR2 is FVKESK. The CDR3 has 14 amino acids. V gave up 4 bases and J gave up 9 bases, with 13 bases separating them. The CDR3 DNA reads TGTGCCAGCAGCCCCGAGTGGGGTACTTCACCCCTCCACTTT. Protein: CASSPEWGTSPLHF.

J is TRBJ2-3 and V is TRBV7-9, with 8 positions matching TRBD1. V gave up 1 base and J gave up 4 bases; unmatched junction bases: 1. The CDR3 consists of 14 residues. CDR1 and CDR2 from the germline V gene are SEHNR and FQNEAQ (reference sequence). CDR3 sequence: CASSLGTGSDTQYF. The CDR3 DNA follows: TGTGCCAGCAGCTTAGGGACAGGGTCAGATACGCAGTATTTT.

This clonotype was seen a few times. The chain recombines TRBV12-3 or TRBV12-4 with TRBJ2-7; D unresolved. V gave up 6 bases and J gave up 3 bases, with 21 bases separating them. The CDR3 has 16 residues. CDR3 bases: TGTGCCAGCAGCCCCTGGGGTCCCGGGTCTAACTACGAGCAGTACTTC. Protein product: CASSPWGPGSNYEQYF.

This chain links TRBV27 with TRBJ2-3; 7 bases agree with TRBD1. J lost 1 base, V lost 4 bases, and 2 bases had no gene match. Germline loops: CDR1 MNHEY, CDR2 SMNVEV (reference sequence). The CDR3 loop spans 14 amino acids. CDR3 in DNA: TGTGCCAGCAGTTCAGGGACAGGCACAGATACGCAGTATTTT. This translates into CASSSGTGTDTQYF.

This sequence joins TRBV14 and TRBJ2-1; tentative D call: TRBD2 (5 bases). Germline CDR1 is SGHDN and CDR2 is FVKESK. V was trimmed by 1 base and J by 7 bases, leaving 17 bases between them. The CDR3 totals 16 residues. CDR3 sequence: CASSQGTSVLRNEQFF. Here the CDR3 DNA reads TGTGCCAGCAGCCAAGGCACTAGTGTTCTCCGAAATGAGCAGTTCTTC.

This clonotype was detected many times. This chain links TRBV21-1 with TRBJ1-2; TRBD1, the table's D call, lacks a check against the DNA. TRBV21-1 represents a pseudogene. CDR3 length equals 16 residues. The CDR3 DNA reads as TGTGCCAGCAGCCCAGTGGACAGGGGCAGGGACTATGGCTACACCTTC. Its protein product is CASSPVDRGRDYGYTF.

At least ten counts were recorded for this clonotype. The rearrangement joins TRBV12-3 or TRBV12-4 to TRBJ2-1; the match to TRBD2 covers 10 bases. CDR3 length: 15 residues. Germline trimming cut 4 bases from V and 6 bases from J; bases unmatched to any gene: 6. CDR3 sequence (DNA): TGTGCCAGCAGTTGGCCTAGCGGGAGTGGCAATGAGCAGTTCTTC. It translates to CASSWPSGSGNEQFF.

Turning to this clonotype: A single base separates this from a much larger clone, so it may be a read error. V and J are TRBV3-1 and TRBJ2-2, with TRBD2 as a possible D gene (5 bases). The CDR3 has 16 amino acids. V lost 3 bases and J lost 4, with 15 bases in between. In germline, CDR1 is LGHDT, CDR2 YNNKEL (reference sequence). The CDR3 protein is CASSQYLARSTGELFF. The CDR3, as DNA: TGTGCCAGCAGCCAGTACTTAGCGAGAAGCACCGGGGAGCTGTTTTTT.

This clonotype was counted between two and nine times. V and J are TRBV12-3 or TRBV12-4 and TRBJ1-5; 7 bases are shared with TRBD1. J gave up 9 bases and V 6 bases, and 2 bases lay outside the gene matches. The CDR3 extends over 11 amino acids. CDR3 DNA: TGTGCCAGCAGCCGACAGGGGCCCCAGCATTTT. It encodes CASSRQGPQHF.

This clonotype came up a few times. The gene calls are TRBV12-3 or TRBV12-4 and TRBJ2-3; D is uncertain. The V and J ends lost 3 bases and 3 bases respectively, with 10 bases between them. This CDR3 is 14 amino acids long. The CDR3 is CASSFGAKTDTQYF. CDR3 DNA: TGTGCCAGCAGTTTTGGTGCTAAAACAGATACGCAGTATTTT.

In this sample, this clonotype turned up many times. The V call is TRBV5-1, the J call TRBJ2-2; no clear D gene. The CDR3 runs to 16 residues. Germline V gene data show CDR1 as SGHRS and CDR2 as YFSETQ. The V end lost 0 bases, the J end lost 0 bases, and 9 bases lay between the germline ends. This CDR3 is CASSLAGSPNTGELFF. In DNA, the CDR3 is TGCGCCAGCAGCTTGGCAGGTAGCCCGAACACCGGGGAGCTGTTTTTT.

Ten or more counts support this clonotype. The CDR3 DNA reads TGTGCCAGCAGGAGTCCGTCGGGGATATTAAATTCACCCCTCCACTTT. Translation gives CASRSPSGILNSPLHF. The V and J genes are TRBV28 and TRBJ1-6; D is unclear. Germline V gives CDR1 MDHEN, CDR2 SYDVKM. Trimming pared 6 bases from V and 7 bases from J, leaving 19 bases between. The length of the CDR3 is 16 residues.

This clonotype was counted at least ten times. The chain couples TRBV20-1 to TRBJ2-7, with 8 bases that match TRBD2. Per the germline V gene, CDR1 is DFQATT and CDR2 is SNEGSKA (reference sequence). Trimming cost V 0 bases and J 0 bases; bases outside gene matches: 10. CDR3 size: 17 residues. The DNA for the CDR3 is TGCAGTGCTAGAGATTGGTTCTCCAGCGGGAGCTCCTACGAGCAGTACTTC. It translates to CSARDWFSSGSSYEQYF.

This clonotype was recorded many times. The chain joins TRBV7-2 to TRBJ1-5; 8 bases are shared with TRBD1. The J segment lost 7 bases and the V segment lost 3 bases, leaving 2 bases of the junction unmatched. There are 13 residues in the CDR3. Per the germline V gene, CDR1 is SGHTA and CDR2 is FQGNSA. For the CDR3, the DNA is TGTGCCAGCAGCTTGACAGGGGCCCAGCCCCAGCATTTT. It codes for CASSLTGAQPQHF.

This clonotype has ten or more counts. Here the CDR3 DNA reads TGCAGTGCTAGAGGGGGGGTAGTGTTGGGCACCGGGGAGCTGTTTTTT. Residues: CSARGGVVLGTGELFF. This chain uses TRBV20-1 with TRBJ2-2; the D gene is possibly TRBD2 (6 bases). The V and J ends lost 1 base and 4 bases respectively, with 16 bases between them. CDR3 length: 16 amino acids. Germline V gene lookup returns CDR1 DFQATT and CDR2 SNEGSKA (reference sequence).

V is TRBV7-2 and J is TRBJ2-6; D unclear. CDR3 size: 14 residues. Germline CDR1 SGHTA, CDR2 FQGNSA. V lost 3 bases and J 2 bases, leaving 5 bases between the germline ends. CDR3 region: CASSFIPGANVLTF. The CDR3, as DNA: TGTGCCAGCAGCTTTATCCCTGGGGCCAACGTCCTGACTTTC.

This chain links TRBV5-8 with TRBJ2-5; 8 bases fit TRBD1. The CDR3 contains 16 residues. Germline V gives CDR1 SGHTS, CDR2 YDEGEE. Trimming removed 4 bases from V and 2 bases from J; junction bases left unmatched: 10. The CDR3 sequence is CASSRRTGSIQETQYF. In DNA, the CDR3 is TGTGCCAGCAGCCGACGGACAGGGAGCATACAAGAGACCCAGTACTTC.